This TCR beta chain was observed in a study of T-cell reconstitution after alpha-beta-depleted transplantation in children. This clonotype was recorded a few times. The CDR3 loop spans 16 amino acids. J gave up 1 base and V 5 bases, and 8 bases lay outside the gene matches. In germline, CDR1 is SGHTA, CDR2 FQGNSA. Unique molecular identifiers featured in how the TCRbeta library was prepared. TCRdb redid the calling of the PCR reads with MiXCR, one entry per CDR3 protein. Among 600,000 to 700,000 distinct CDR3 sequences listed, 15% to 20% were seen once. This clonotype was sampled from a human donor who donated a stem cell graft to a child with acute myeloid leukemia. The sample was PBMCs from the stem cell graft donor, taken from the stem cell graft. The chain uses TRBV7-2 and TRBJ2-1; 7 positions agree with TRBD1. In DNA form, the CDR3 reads TGTGCCAGCAGCCTCGACAGGGCACAATCCTACAATGAGCAGTTCTTC. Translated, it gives CASSLDRAQSYNEQFF.